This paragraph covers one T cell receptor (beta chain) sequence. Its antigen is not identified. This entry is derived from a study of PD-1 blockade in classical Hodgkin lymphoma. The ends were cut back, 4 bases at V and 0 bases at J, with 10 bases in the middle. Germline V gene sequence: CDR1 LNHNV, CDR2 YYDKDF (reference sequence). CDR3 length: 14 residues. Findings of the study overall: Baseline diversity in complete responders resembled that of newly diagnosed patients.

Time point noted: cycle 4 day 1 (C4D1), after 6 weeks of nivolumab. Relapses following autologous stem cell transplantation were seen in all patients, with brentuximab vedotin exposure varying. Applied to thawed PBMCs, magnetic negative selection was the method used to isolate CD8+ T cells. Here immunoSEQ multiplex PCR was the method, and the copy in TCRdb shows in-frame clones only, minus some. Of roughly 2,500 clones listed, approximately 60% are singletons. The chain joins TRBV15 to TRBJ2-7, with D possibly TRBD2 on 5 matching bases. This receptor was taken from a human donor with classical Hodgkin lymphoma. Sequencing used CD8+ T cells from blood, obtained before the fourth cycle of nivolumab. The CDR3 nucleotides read TGTGCCACCAGCAACGGGGTCCTCTCCTACGAGCAGTACTTC. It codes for CATSNGVLSYEQYF. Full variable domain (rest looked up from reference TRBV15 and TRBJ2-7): DAMVIQNPRYQVTQFGKPVTLSCSQTLNHNVMYWYQQKSSQAPKLLFHYYDKDFNNEADTPDNFQSRRPNTSFCFLDIRSPGLGDTAMYLCATSNGVLSYEQYFGPGTRLTVT.